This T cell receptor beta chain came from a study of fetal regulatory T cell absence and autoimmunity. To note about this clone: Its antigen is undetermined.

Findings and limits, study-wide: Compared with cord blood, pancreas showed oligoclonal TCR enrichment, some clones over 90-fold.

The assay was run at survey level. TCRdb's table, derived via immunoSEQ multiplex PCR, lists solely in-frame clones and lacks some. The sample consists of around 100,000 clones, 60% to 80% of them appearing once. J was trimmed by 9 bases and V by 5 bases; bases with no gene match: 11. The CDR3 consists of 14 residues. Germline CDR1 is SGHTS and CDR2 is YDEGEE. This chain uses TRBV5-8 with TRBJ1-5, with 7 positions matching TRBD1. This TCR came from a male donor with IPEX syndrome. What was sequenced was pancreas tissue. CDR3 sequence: CASSPGTVPRPQHF. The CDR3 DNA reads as TGTGCCAGCAGTCCCGGGACAGTGCCTCGGCCCCAGCATTTT. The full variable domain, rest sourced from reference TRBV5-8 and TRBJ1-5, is EAGVTQSPTHLIKTRGQQATLRCSPISGHTSVYWYQQALGLGLQFLLWYDEGEERNRGNFPPRFSGRQFPNYSSELNVNALELEDSALYLCASSPGTVPRPQHFGDGTRLSIL.